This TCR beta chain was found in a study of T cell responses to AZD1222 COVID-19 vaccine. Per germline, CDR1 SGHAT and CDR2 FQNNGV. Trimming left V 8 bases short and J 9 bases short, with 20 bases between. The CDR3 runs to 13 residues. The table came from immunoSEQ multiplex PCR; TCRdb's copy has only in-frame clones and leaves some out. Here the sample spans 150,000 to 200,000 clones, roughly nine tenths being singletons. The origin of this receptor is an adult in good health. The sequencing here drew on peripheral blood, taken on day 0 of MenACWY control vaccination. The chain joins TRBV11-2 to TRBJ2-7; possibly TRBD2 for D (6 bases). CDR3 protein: CASGRLEGSSQYF. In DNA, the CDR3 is TGTGCCAGCGGCCGACTGGAGGGGTCGTCGCAGTACTTC.